This passage covers 16 T cell receptor beta chains from one sample sequenced in a study of regulatory T cells in long-lasting Graves disease. Arm-PCR of CDR3 regions with iRepertoire HTBI primers generated TCR beta libraries. Each CDR3 protein is one row after TCRdb ran MiXCR on the multiplex PCR reads. The table lists 430,000 or so distinct CDR3 sequences, about 21% of them singletons. Time point noted: persistent/refractory GD, antithyroid drugs over 5 years with positive TRAb. PBMC RNA was the source of the TCR library. The sample was peripheral blood mononuclear cells (PBMCs), taken when the disease was refractory, from a patient treated with antithyroid drugs. These receptor sequences come from a female donor with Graves disease.

The table lists this clonotype with many counts. The chain uses TRBV11-2 and TRBJ2-4; the D gene is possibly TRBD1 (6 bases). CDR1 is SGHAT and CDR2 is FQNNGV in the germline V gene. The CDR3 runs to 16 residues. Trimming stripped 5 bases from V and 1 base from J, with 15 bases between. The CDR3 spells CASSIGQKVAKNIQYF. As DNA, the CDR3 is TGTGCCAGCAGCATCGGACAGAAGGTTGCCAAAAACATTCAGTACTTC.

As regards this clonotype: A single base separates this from a much larger clone, so it may be a read error. V gene TRBV7-9 combines with J gene TRBJ1-1, with D unresolved. The V gene's germline CDR1 is SEHNR and CDR2 FQNEAQ (reference sequence). The CDR3 has 12 residues. CDR3 region: CTSSLDLAEAFF. DNA for the CDR3: TGTACCAGCAGCTTAGATCTGGCCGAAGCTTTCTTT.

The chain employs TRBV4-1 and TRBJ2-7; 7 bases agree with TRBD1. The trim removed 0 bases at V and 3 bases at J, leaving 5 bases unmatched. There are 15 residues in the CDR3. Germline loops: CDR1 MGHRA, CDR2 YSYEKL. Written as DNA, the CDR3 is TGCGCCAGCAGCCAAGAACGAGGGGGCGGCTACGAGCAGTACTTC. It codes for CASSQERGGGYEQYF.

This chain connects TRBV6-5 to TRBJ2-7, with D unresolved. There are 17 residues in the CDR3. Germline loops: CDR1 MNHEY, CDR2 SVGAGI. V was cut by 2 bases and J by 2 bases, with 19 bases left in between. DNA for the CDR3: TGTGCCAGCAGTTACCTATTATACGACGAACAAACCTACGAGCAGTACTTC. As protein: CASSYLLYDEQTYEQYF.

This clonotype has just a few counts. This sequence joins TRBV11-2 and TRBJ2-1, with 7 bases matching TRBD1. V trimming: 5 bases; J trimming: 10 bases; junction bases outside the gene matches: 17. The germline V gene encodes CDR1 SGHAT and CDR2 FQNNGV. The CDR3 contains 16 residues. The CDR3 reads CASSARQGSYNEEQFF. In DNA, the CDR3 is TGTGCCAGCAGCGCCCGACAGGGAAGTTACAATGAGGAGCAGTTCTTC.

About this clonotype itself: One end of the junction fails to match germline, which may point to a read error. The J gene is TRBJ2-7, the V gene TRBV28, with TRBD1 identical over 7 bases. The CDR3 is 15 amino acids. The germline V gene encodes CDR1 MDHEN and CDR2 SYDVKM. The DNA of the CDR3 is TGTGCCAGCAGCTTATATAGACAGGGAACCTACGAGCAGTACTTC. This translates into CASSLYRQGTYEQYF.

This clonotype was counted only a few times. The chain carries TRBV9 and TRBJ2-5; D is unresolved. The germline gives CDR1 SGDLS, CDR2 YYNGEE. The V end was cut by 3 bases, the J end by 3 bases, with 6 bases between. CDR3 length: 12 residues. CDR3 DNA: TGTGCCAGCAGCGGCGCGAAAGAGACCCAGTACTTC. It codes for CASSGAKETQYF.

A remark on this clonotype: A much larger clone differs from this one at a single base, so this may be a read error. The V call is TRBV6-1, the J call TRBJ2-3; the D is unclear. CDR1 is MNHNS and CDR2 is SASEGT in the germline V gene. CDR3 length: 16 amino acids. The CDR3 protein is CASSRLPRTGADAQYF. In nucleotides, the CDR3 is TGTGCCAGCAGTAGACTTCCTAGGACGGGCGCAGATGCGCAGTATTTT.

In this sample, this clonotype turned up many times. This chain joins TRBV27 and TRBJ1-6, with 10 bases matching TRBD1. CDR1 is MNHEY, CDR2 SMNVEV, per germline (reference sequence). This CDR3 region has 17 residues. Trimming took 3 bases from V and 7 from J; bases not matched to a gene: 9. CDR3 region: CASSFFRRDRGNSPLHF. The CDR3, as DNA: TGTGCCAGCAGTTTTTTCCGCCGGGACAGGGGAAATTCACCCCTCCACTTT.

This clonotype was observed a handful of times. The chain couples TRBV7-9 to TRBJ1-2; no definite D call. Germline CDR1 and CDR2: SEHNR and FQNEAQ (reference sequence). The CDR3 length is 14 residues. V was pared by 5 bases and J by 5 bases, with 15 bases between. The CDR3: CASSTPDTSYGYTF. The CDR3 coding sequence is TGTGCCAGCAGCACTCCCGACACCTCGTATGGCTACACCTTC.

This sequence joins TRBV5-8 and TRBJ1-5, with unresolved D. Germline V CDR1 and CDR2: SGHTS, YDEGEE. V lost 5 bases and J lost 0, with 9 bases in between. This CDR3 contains 14 residues. CDR3 DNA sequence: TGTGCCAGCAGGCTCAGCTATAGCAATCAGCCCCAGCATTTT. It translates to CASRLSYSNQPQHF.

The V gene is TRBV5-6, the J gene TRBJ1-1; 8 nucleotides agree with TRBD1. Losses at the gene ends were 2 bases for V and 0 bases for J; bases not matched to a gene: 6. The V gene's germline CDR1 is SGHDT and CDR2 YYEEEE. The CDR3 spans 16 residues. The CDR3 DNA sequence: TGTGCCAGCAGCTTCCGGGACAGGTTGATGAACACTGAAGCTTTCTTT. It codes for CASSFRDRLMNTEAFF.

Concerning this clonotype: This could be a read error, since a much larger clone is one nucleotide away. The J gene is TRBJ2-7, the V gene TRBV6-1; D possibly corresponds to TRBD2 (5 bases). Germline V gene sequence: CDR1 MNHNS, CDR2 SASEGT. This CDR3 has 13 amino acids. Trimming pared 8 bases from V and 4 bases from J, leaving 15 bases between. The CDR3 here is CASGVAGVYEQYF. Here the CDR3 DNA reads TGTGCCAGCGGCGTCGCGGGTGTTTACGAGCAGTACTTC.

This clonotype was recorded at least ten times. V usage is TRBV6-2 or TRBV6-3 and J usage is TRBJ2-5; TRBD1 matches 9 bases. The CDR3 covers 14 residues. The germline gives CDR1 MNHEY, CDR2 SVGEGT. With V trimmed by 6 bases and J by 5 bases, 7 bases remained unmatched. CDR3 loop: CASRKGQGVETQYF. CDR3 nucleotides: TGTGCCAGCAGGAAGGGACAGGGAGTGGAGACCCAGTACTTC.

V and J are TRBV29-1 and TRBJ2-1; D may be TRBD1 (6 bases). Trimming pared 2 bases from V and 1 base from J, leaving 9 bases between. CDR1 SQVTM and CDR2 ANQGSEA come from the germline V gene. The CDR3 loop spans 14 amino acids. The CDR3 coding sequence is TGCAGCGTTGAACCGGGACAATCCTACAATGAGCAGTTCTTC. This translates into CSVEPGQSYNEQFF.

The chain is built from TRBV10-1 and TRBJ2-6; D is unresolved. CDR3 size: 16 residues. Germline CDR1 and CDR2: WNHNN and SYGVQD (reference sequence). Trimming removed 5 bases at V and 0 bases at J, with 11 bases between. The CDR3: CASSPGRSSGANVLTF. The DNA of the CDR3 is TGCGCCAGCAGTCCAGGACGCAGCTCTGGGGCCAACGTCCTGACTTTC.